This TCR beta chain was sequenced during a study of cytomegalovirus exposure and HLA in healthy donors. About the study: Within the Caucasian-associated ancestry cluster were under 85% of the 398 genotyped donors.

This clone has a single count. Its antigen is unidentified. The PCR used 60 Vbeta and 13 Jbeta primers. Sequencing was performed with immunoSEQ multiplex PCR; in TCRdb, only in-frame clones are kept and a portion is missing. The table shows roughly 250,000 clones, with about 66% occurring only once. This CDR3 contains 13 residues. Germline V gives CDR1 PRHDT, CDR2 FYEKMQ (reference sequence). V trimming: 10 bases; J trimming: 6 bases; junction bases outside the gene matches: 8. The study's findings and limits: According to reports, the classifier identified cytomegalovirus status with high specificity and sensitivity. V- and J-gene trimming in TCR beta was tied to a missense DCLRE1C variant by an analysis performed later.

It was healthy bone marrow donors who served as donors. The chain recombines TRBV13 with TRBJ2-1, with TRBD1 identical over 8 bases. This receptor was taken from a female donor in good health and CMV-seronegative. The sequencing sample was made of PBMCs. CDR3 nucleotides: TGTGCCAATCGGGACAGGATGTCCAATGAGCAGTTCTTC. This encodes CANRDRMSNEQFF.